This entry lists 15 T cell receptor beta chains sequenced from one sample in a study of T cells in Graves' hyperthyroidism and ophthalmopathy (dated by TCRdb to the late 2010s). The method behind the library was multiplex PCR. Sequencing took place on an Illumina HiSeq 2000. The TCR beta CDR3 regions were amplified from the RNA transcripts. A first-round RT-PCR of the TCR CDR3 used the HTBI primer set with the Qiagen OneStep RT-PCR kit. In-frame beta chains were kept once TCRdb had trimmed the public reads at Q25 with fastp and called clones with MiXCR. Entries that share a CDR3 protein sequence are merged under the most common genes and DNA. Counted in this sample were more than 550,000 distinct CDR3 sequences; roughly 45% of them appeared once. The ten largest account for about 7.2% of the sample. Sequenced input: peripheral blood or thyroid tissue (not recorded which). These TCRs come from an adult man with Graves' disease, either hyperthyroidism or ophthalmopathy (not recorded which).

The chain combines TRBV7-9 with TRBJ2-5; D possibly uses TRBD1 or TRBD2 (5 bases each). CDR1 and CDR2 (germline): SEHNR, FQNEAQ (reference sequence). The CDR3 runs 17 residues. With 5 bases removed from V and 5 bases from J, the gap between germline ends came to 24 bases. The CDR3 nucleotides read TGTGCCAGCAGCGGCGATGTTGGAGGATGGGGCCGGGAGACCCAGTACTTC. This sequence encodes CASSGDVGGWGRETQYF.

A few counts support this clonotype. This rearrangement joins TRBV7-3 to TRBJ1-2; unclear D gene. This CDR3 contains 13 residues. From germline, CDR1 is SGHTA and CDR2 FQGTGA. V was shortened by 1 base and J by 6 bases, with 9 bases between the two germline ends. In DNA form, the CDR3 reads TGTGCCAGCAGCTTAATTGGGTTTGATGGCTACACCTTC. Translating gives CASSLIGFDGYTF.

The V and J genes are TRBV7-2 and TRBJ1-2; D may be TRBD1 (5 bases). The CDR3 runs to 15 residues. CDR1 is SGHTA, CDR2 FQGNSA, per germline. V shed 1 base and J shed 4 bases, with 13 bases lying between them. CDR3 coding DNA: TGTGCCAGCAGCTTAGACTCCGGGGCTGGCTATGGCTACACCTTC. It is translated as CASSLDSGAGYGYTF.

This clonotype was counted a few times. At one end the junction does not follow the germline gene, possibly because of a read error. Here the CDR3 reads CASSQTWAAAYEQYF. CDR3 nucleotides: TGCGCCAGCAGCCAAACGTGGGCCGCCGCATACGAGCAGTACTTC. This rearrangement joins TRBV7-9 to TRBJ2-7; D gene ambiguous. The CDR3 contains 15 residues. The germline gives CDR1 SEHNR, CDR2 FQNEAQ (reference sequence). The whole variable domain, remainder taken from reference TRBV7-9 and TRBJ2-7, is DTGVSQNPRHKITKRGQNVTFRCDPISEHNRLYWYRQTLGQGPEFLTYFQNEAQLEKSRLLSDRFSAERPKGSFSTLEIQRTEQGDSAMYLCASSQTWAAAYEQYFGPGTRLTVT.

The chain couples TRBV20-1 to TRBJ2-3, with TRBD2 matching over 13 bases. CDR1 is DFQATT and CDR2 is SNEGSKA in the germline V gene (reference sequence). There are 15 residues in the CDR3. Trimming removed 5 bases from V and 5 bases from J; junction bases left unmatched: 7. The CDR3 reads CSAPQTSGGLDTQYF. The CDR3 DNA reads as TGCAGTGCTCCCCAGACTAGCGGGGGGTTAGATACGCAGTATTTT.

This clonotype was counted many times. This chain joins TRBV7-2 and TRBJ2-5, with no clear D. Germline V gene data show CDR1 as SGHTA and CDR2 as FQGNSA. V was clipped by 3 bases and J by 5 bases, with 7 bases between them. CDR3 length equals 12 residues. The chain's CDR3 is CASSLTRETQYF. The CDR3 DNA sequence: TGTGCCAGCAGCTTGACGAGGGAGACCCAGTACTTC.

This clonotype was found a few times. The chain uses TRBV7-9 and TRBJ1-4; 8 nucleotides line up with TRBD1. This CDR3 is 15 amino acids long. Germline V gene sequence: CDR1 SEHNR, CDR2 FQNEAQ (reference sequence). The V segment lost 2 bases and the J segment 8 bases; nucleotides outside the gene matches: 7. The CDR3 sequence is CASSLTGGYNEKLFF. CDR3 in DNA: TGTGCCAGCAGCTTAACAGGGGGGTACAACGAAAAACTGTTTTTT.

This chain joins TRBV20-1 and TRBJ1-2; maybe TRBD1 (6 bases). Trimming left V 2 bases short and J 6 bases short, with 25 bases between. This CDR3 is 17 amino acids long. The germline CDR1 and CDR2 sequences are DFQATT and SNEGSKA (reference sequence). CDR3 sequence: CSARSTLILGGRDGYTF. Here the CDR3 DNA reads TGCAGTGCTAGATCTACTCTAATCCTAGGGGGGAGGGATGGCTACACCTTC.

J is TRBJ1-6 and V is TRBV7-9; 9 positions match TRBD1. V lost 2 bases to trimming and J lost 10 bases; unmatched junction nucleotides: 6. CDR1 SEHNR and CDR2 FQNEAQ come from the germline V gene (reference sequence). This CDR3 spans 15 amino acids. CDR3 sequence: CASSLTRQGVSPLHF. Here the CDR3 DNA reads TGTGCCAGCAGCTTAACCCGACAGGGGGTCTCACCCCTCCACTTT.

This clonotype was counted a few times. The V and J genes are TRBV19 and TRBJ1-1; perhaps TRBD1 as D (6 bases). The germline CDR1 and CDR2 sequences are LNHDA and SQIVND (reference sequence). Trimming stripped 6 bases from V and 5 bases from J, with 16 bases between. The CDR3 covers 14 residues. The CDR3 DNA sequence: TGTGCCAGTAGCCCGTCAGGGGCCCTTACTGAAGCTTTCTTT. Protein sequence: CASSPSGALTEAFF.

V usage is TRBV5-1 and J usage is TRBJ1-3, with D hard to call. Looked up from germline, CDR1 is SGHRS and CDR2 is YFSETQ. CDR3 length equals 13 residues. V was pared by 0 bases and J by 5 bases, with 6 bases between. The CDR3 region has the DNA TGCGCCAGCAGCTTGGTAGTTCGAAACACCATATATTTT. Amino acids: CASSLVVRNTIYF.

This clonotype turned up a few times. The junction and the germline gene differ at one end; a read error may be behind it. The V call is TRBV7-8, the J call TRBJ1-2; no clear D. The CDR3 spans 17 residues. Germline-derived CDR1 and CDR2 are SGHVS and FQNEAQ. CDR3 amino acids: CASSQLGLSGIDYGYTF. The CDR3 DNA follows: TGCGCCAGCAGCCAATTAGGTCTGAGCGGGATCGACTATGGCTACACCTTC.

As DNA, the CDR3 is TGCAGCGTCCAAGAGGGACAGAACTATGGCTACACCTTC. As protein: CSVQEGQNYGYTF. The chain carries TRBV29-1 and TRBJ1-2, with TRBD1 matching over 7 bases. The CDR3 consists of 13 residues. Germline V gene data show CDR1 as SQVTM and CDR2 as ANQGSEA. V shed 6 bases, J shed 2 bases, and the junction held 6 bases outside the gene matches.

Details on this clonotype: A much larger clonotype is one base distant, so this may be a read error. The rearrangement uses TRBV7-9 and TRBJ2-7; 8 nucleotides agree with TRBD1. The germline gives CDR1 SEHNR, CDR2 FQNEAQ (reference sequence). The CDR3 has 13 amino acids. After removal of 5 bases from V and 7 bases from J, the junction contained 7 bases not matched to a gene. The CDR3 sequence is CASSRAGGWEQYF. DNA for the CDR3: TGTGCCAGCAGCCGAGCAGGGGGCTGGGAGCAGTACTTC.

This clonotype was picked up a small number of times. V is TRBV7-9 and J is TRBJ2-7; 10 positions match TRBD1. CDR1 SEHNR and CDR2 FQNEAQ come from the germline V gene (reference sequence). CDR3 length: 16 amino acids. Losses at the gene ends were 3 bases for V and 2 bases for J; bases not matched to a gene: 7. The CDR3 nucleotides read TGTGCCAGCAGCTTCCGGGACAGGGGTAGGACCTACGAGCAGTACTTC. Amino acids: CASSFRDRGRTYEQYF.